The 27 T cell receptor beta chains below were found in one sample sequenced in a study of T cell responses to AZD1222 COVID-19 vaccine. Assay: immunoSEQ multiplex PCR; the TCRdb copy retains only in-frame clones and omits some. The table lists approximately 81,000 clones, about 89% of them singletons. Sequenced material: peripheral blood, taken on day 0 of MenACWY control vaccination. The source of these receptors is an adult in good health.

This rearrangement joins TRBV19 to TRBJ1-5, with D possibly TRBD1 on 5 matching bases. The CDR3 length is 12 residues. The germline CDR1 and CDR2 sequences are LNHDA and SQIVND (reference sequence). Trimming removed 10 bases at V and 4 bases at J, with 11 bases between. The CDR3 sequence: CATRDGNQPQHF. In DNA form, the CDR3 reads TGTGCCACCCGGGACGGGAATCAGCCCCAGCATTTT.

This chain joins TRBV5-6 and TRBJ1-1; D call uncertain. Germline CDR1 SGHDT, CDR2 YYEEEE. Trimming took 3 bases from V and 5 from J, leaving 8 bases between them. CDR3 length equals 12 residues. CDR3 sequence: CASSWGVTEAFF. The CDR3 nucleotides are TGTGCCAGCAGCTGGGGTGTTACTGAAGCTTTCTTT.

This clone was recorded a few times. This CDR3 is CASSQGLAANEKLFF. DNA of the CDR3: TGTGCCAGCAGCCAGGGACTCGCTGCTAATGAAAAACTGTTTTTT. V and J are TRBV14 and TRBJ1-4; the D gene is possibly TRBD1 (5 bases). The germline CDR1 and CDR2 sequences are SGHDN and FVKESK. CDR3 length equals 15 residues. The germline V and J ends were trimmed by 3 bases and 3 bases, with 11 bases remaining between them.

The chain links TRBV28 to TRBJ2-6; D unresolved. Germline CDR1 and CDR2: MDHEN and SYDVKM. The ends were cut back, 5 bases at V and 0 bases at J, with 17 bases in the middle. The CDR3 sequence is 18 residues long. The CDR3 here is CASSGFNTPVSGANVLTF. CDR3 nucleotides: TGTGCCAGCAGTGGATTCAACACTCCAGTCTCTGGGGCCAACGTCCTGACTTTC.

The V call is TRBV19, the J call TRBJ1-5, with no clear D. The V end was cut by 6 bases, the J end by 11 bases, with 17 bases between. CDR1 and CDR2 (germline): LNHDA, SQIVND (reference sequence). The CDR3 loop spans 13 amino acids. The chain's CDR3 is CASSPWPAGAQHF. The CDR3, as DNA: TGTGCCAGTAGCCCCTGGCCGGCTGGGGCCCAGCATTTT.

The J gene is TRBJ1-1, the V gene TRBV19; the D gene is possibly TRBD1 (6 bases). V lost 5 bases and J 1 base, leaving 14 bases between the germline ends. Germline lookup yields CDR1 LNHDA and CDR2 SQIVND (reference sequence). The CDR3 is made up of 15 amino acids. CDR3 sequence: CASSPQQGGNTEAFF. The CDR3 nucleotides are TGTGCCAGTAGTCCACAACAGGGCGGGAACACTGAAGCTTTCTTT.

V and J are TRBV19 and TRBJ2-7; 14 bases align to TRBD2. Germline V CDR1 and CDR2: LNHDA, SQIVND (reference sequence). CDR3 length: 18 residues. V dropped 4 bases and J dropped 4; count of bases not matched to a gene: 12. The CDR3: CASSTSGTSGSWPYEQYF. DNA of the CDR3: TGTGCCAGTAGTACCTCCGGGACTAGCGGGAGTTGGCCGTACGAGCAGTACTTC.

CDR3 protein: CASSVARDGNTEAFF. CDR3 coding DNA: TGTGCCAGCAGCGTAGCTAGGGATGGGAACACTGAAGCTTTCTTT. The V call is TRBV9, the J call TRBJ1-1; D gene ambiguous. V lost 0 bases to trimming and J lost 1 base, with 10 bases between them. CDR1 is SGDLS and CDR2 is YYNGEE in the germline V gene. This CDR3 region has 15 residues.

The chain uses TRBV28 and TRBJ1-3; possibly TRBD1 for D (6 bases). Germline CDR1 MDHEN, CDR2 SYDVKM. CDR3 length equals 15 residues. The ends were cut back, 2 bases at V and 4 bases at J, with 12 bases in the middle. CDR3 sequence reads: CASSLRTALGNTIYF. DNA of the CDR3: TGTGCCAGCAGTTTACGGACAGCGCTCGGAAACACCATATATTTT. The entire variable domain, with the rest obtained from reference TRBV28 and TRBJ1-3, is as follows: DVKVTQSSRYLVKRTGEKVFLECVQDMDHENMFWYRQDPGLGLRLIYFSYDVKMKEKGDIPEGYSVSREKKERFSLILESASTNQTSMYLCASSLRTALGNTIYFGEGSWLTVV.

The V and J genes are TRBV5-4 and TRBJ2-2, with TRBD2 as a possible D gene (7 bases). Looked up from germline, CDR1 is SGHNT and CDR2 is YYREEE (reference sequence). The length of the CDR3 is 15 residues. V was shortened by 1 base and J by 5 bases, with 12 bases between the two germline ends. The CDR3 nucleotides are TGTGCCAGCAGCTTGTCGGGGGGCAGAACCGGGGAGCTGTTTTTT. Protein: CASSLSGGRTGELFF.

CDR3 DNA sequence: TGTGCCAGCAGCTTCCGGGGATTAGATAATTCACCCCTCCACTTT. Protein product: CASSFRGLDNSPLHF. The chain joins TRBV5-6 to TRBJ1-6, with D hard to call. V gave up 2 bases and J gave up 5 bases, with 11 bases separating them. This CDR3 is 15 amino acids long. Germline loops: CDR1 SGHDT, CDR2 YYEEEE. Full variable domain (rest looked up from reference TRBV5-6 and TRBJ1-6): DAGVTQSPTHLIKTRGQQVTLRCSPKSGHDTVSWYQQALGQGPQFIFQYYEEEERQRGNFPDRFSGHQFPNYSSELNVNALLLGDSALYLCASSFRGLDNSPLHFGNGTRLTVT.

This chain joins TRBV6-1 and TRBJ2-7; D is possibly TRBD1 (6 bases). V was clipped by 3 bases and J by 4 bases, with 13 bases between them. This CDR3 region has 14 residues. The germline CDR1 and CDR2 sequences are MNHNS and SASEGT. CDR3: CASSDGQPPYEQYF. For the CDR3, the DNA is TGTGCCAGCAGTGACGGACAGCCCCCTTACGAGCAGTACTTC.

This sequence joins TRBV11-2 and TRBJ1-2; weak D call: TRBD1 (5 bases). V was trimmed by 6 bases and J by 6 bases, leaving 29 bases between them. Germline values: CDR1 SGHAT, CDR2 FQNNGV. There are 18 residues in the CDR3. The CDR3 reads CASRSSFSSARGSHGYTF. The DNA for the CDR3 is TGTGCCAGCAGATCTTCGTTCTCTTCGGCCCGGGGGTCCCATGGCTACACCTTC.

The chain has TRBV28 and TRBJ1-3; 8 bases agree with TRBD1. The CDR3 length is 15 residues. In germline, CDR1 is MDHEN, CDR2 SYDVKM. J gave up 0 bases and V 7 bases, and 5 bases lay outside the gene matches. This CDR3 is CASTQGTGSGNTIYF. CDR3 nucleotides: TGTGCCAGCACCCAAGGGACAGGCTCTGGAAACACCATATATTTT.

CDR3 coding DNA: TGTGCCAGCAGCCCATCGGAGGGGTCCGATGGCTACACCTTC. This codes for CASSPSEGSDGYTF. This chain joins TRBV3-1 (or the pseudogene TRBV3-2) and TRBJ1-2; D might be TRBD1 (5 bases). This CDR3 contains 14 residues. The germline V and J ends were trimmed by 4 bases and 6 bases, with 15 bases remaining between them. Germline V CDR1 and CDR2: LGHDT, YNNKEL (reference sequence).

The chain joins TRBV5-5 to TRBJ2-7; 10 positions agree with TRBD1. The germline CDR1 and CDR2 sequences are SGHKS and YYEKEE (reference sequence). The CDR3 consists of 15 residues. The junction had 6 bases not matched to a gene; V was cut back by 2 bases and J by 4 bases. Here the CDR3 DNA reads TGTGCCAGCAGCTTTTCCCCGGGACAGGGGTACGAGCAGTACTTC. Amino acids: CASSFSPGQGYEQYF.

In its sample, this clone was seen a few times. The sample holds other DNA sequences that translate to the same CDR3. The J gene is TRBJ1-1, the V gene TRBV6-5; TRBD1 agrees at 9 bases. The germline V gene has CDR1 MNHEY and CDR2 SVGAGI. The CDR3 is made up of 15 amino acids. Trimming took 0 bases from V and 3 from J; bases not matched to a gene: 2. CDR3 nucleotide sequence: TGTGCCAGCAGTTACTCTCGGACAGGGGACACTGAAGCTTTCTTT. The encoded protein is CASSYSRTGDTEAFF.

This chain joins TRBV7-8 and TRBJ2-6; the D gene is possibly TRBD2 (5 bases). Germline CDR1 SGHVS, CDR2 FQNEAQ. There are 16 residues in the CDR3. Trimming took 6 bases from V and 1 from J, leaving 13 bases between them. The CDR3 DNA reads TGTGCCAGCAGTCTAACCCGAGGGTCTGGGGCCAACGTCCTGACTTTC. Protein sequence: CASSLTRGSGANVLTF.

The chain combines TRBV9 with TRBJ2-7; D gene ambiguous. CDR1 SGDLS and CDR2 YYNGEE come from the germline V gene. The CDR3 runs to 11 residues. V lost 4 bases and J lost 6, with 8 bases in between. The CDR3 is CASSSTGEQYF. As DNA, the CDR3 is TGTGCCAGCAGCTCCACGGGCGAGCAGTACTTC. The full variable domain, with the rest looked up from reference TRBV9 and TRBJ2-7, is DSGVTQTPKHLITATGQRVTLRCSPRSGDLSVYWYQQSLDQGLQFLIQYYNGEERAKGNILERFSAQQFPDLHSELNLSSLELGDSALYFCASSSTGEQYFGPGTRLTVT.

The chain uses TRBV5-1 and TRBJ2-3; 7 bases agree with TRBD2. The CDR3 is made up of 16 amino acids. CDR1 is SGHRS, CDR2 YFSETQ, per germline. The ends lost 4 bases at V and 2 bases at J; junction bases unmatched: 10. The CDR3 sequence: CASSTGEGGNTDTQYF. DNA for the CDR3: TGCGCCAGCAGCACCGGGGAGGGAGGAAACACAGATACGCAGTATTTT.

The CDR3 sequence: CASSLVLWHGYTF. The CDR3 DNA is TGTGCCAGCAGCTTGGTTCTATGGCATGGCTACACCTTC. The rearrangement uses TRBV7-2 and TRBJ1-2; no clear D gene. Trimming cost V 3 bases and J 6 bases, with 11 bases left between them. Per the germline V gene, CDR1 is SGHTA and CDR2 is FQGNSA. The length of the CDR3 is 13 residues.

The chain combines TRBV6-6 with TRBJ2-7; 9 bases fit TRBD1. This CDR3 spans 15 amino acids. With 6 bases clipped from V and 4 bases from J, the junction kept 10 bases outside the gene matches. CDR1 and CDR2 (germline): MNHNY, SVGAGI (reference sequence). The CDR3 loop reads CASSLPGQGAYEQYF. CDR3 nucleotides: TGTGCCAGCAGCCTCCCGGGACAGGGCGCGTACGAGCAGTACTTC.

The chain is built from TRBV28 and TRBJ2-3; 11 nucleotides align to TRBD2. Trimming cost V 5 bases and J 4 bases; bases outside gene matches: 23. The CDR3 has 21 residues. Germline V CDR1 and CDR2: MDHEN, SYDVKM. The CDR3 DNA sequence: TGTGCCAGCAGTCCCGAGGGGGGACCACTAGCGGGAGCTATAGTTGCAGATACGCAGTATTTT. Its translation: CASSPEGGPLAGAIVADTQYF. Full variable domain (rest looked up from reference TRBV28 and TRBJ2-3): DVKVTQSSRYLVKRTGEKVFLECVQDMDHENMFWYRQDPGLGLRLIYFSYDVKMKEKGDIPEGYSVSREKKERFSLILESASTNQTSMYLCASSPEGGPLAGAIVADTQYFGPGTRLTVL.

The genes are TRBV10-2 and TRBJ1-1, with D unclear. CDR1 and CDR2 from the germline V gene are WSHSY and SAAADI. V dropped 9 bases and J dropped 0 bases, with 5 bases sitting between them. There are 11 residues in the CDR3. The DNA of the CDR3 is TGCGCCAGTTTCCTGAACACTGAAGCTTTCTTT. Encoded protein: CASFLNTEAFF.

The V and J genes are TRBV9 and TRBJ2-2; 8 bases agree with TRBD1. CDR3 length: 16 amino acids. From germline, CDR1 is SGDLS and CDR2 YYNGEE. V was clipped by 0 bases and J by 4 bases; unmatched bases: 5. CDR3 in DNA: TGTGCCAGCAGCGTAGCTACAGGGGGTTTCACCGGGGAGCTGTTTTTT. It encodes CASSVATGGFTGELFF.

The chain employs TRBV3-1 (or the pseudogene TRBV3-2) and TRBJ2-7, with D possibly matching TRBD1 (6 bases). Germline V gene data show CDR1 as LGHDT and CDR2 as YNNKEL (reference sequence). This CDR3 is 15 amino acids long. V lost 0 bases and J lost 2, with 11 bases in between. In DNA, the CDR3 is TGTGCCAGCAGCCAAGATCTGGGGACAACCTACGAGCAGTACTTC. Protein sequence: CASSQDLGTTYEQYF.

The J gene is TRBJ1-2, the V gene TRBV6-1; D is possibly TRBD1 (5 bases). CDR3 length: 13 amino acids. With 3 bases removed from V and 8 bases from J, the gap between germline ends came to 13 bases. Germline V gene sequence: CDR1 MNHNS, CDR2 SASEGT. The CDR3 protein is CASSEGRAYGYTF. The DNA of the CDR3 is TGTGCCAGCAGTGAGGGACGGGCTTACGGCTACACCTTC.